This T cell receptor (beta chain) comes out of a study of T cell responses to AZD1222 COVID-19 vaccine. Points from the study as a whole: Following two doses of AZD1222, Spike-specific TCR breadth and depth rose. Mostly white British, mostly female donors; authors suggested clonal diversity may be underestimated. The study sampled repertoires only after the peak T cell response.

Germline V gene sequence: CDR1 MNHEY, CDR2 SVGAGI. Trimming removed 7 bases from V and 5 bases from J, with 9 bases in between. The CDR3 totals 12 residues. Libraries were prepared by immunoSEQ multiplex PCR; TCRdb keeps only in-frame clonotypes and omits some of them. The table shows some 200,000 clones, with roughly 92% occurring only once. Points on this clone: Its specificity is not known.

Combined were second doses at about 4 or about 12 weeks. The chain has TRBV6-5 and TRBJ2-1; D unresolved. This TCR came from an adult who received the AZD1222 COVID-19 vaccine. The sequencing used peripheral blood, collected 28 days after the second AZD1222 dose. The CDR3 DNA sequence: TGTGCCAGCACGCGGCGAGACAATGAGCAGTTCTTC. It translates to CASTRRDNEQFF.